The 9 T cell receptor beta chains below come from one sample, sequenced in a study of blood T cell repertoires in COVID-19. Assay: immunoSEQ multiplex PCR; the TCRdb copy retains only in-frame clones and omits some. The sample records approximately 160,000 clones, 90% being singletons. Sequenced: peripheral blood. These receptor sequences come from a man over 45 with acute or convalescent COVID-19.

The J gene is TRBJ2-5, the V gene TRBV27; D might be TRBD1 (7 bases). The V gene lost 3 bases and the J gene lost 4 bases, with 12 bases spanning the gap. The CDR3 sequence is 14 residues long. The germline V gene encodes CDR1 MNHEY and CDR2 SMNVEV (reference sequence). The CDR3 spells CASSLNRGGETQYF. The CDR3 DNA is TGTGCCAGCAGTTTGAACAGGGGAGGAGAGACCCAGTACTTC.

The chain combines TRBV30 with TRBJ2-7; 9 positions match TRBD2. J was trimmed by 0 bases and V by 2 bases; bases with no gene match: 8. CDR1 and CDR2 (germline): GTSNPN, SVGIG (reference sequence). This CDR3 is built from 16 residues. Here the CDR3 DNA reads TGTGCCTGGAGTTTTCCCGGGACTAGCAGCTCCTACGAGCAGTACTTC. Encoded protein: CAWSFPGTSSSYEQYF. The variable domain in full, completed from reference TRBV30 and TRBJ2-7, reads SQTIHQWPATLVQPVGSPLSLECTVEGTSNPNLYWYRQAAGRGLQLLFYSVGIGQISSEVPQNLSASRPQDRQFILSSKKLLLSDSGFYLCAWSFPGTSSSYEQYFGPGTRLTVT.

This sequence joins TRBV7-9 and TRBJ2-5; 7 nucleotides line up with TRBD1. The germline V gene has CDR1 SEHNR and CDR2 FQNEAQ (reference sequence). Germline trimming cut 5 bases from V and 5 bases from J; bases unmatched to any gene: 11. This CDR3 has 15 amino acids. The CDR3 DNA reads TGTGCCAGCAGCCCGGGACAGTCAATGGGGGAGACCCAGTACTTC. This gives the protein CASSPGQSMGETQYF.

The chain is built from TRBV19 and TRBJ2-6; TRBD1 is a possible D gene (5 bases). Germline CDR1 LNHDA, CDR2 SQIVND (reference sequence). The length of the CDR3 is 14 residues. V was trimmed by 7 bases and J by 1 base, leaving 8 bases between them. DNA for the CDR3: TGTGCCAGTAACCCAGGGTCTGGGGCCAACGTCCTGACTTTC. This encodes CASNPGSGANVLTF.

CDR3 loop: CAISDKTSESNEQFF. For the CDR3, the DNA is TGTGCCATCAGTGATAAGACTAGCGAATCGAATGAGCAGTTCTTC. This rearrangement joins TRBV10-3 to TRBJ2-1; 8 bases align to TRBD2. The CDR3 is made up of 15 amino acids. V gave up 3 bases and J gave up 7 bases; unmatched junction bases: 8. CDR1 ENHRY and CDR2 SYGVKD come from the germline V gene.

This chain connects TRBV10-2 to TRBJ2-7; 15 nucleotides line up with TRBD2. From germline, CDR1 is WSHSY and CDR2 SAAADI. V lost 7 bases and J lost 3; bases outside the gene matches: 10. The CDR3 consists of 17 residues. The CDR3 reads CASMGTSGRTINYEQYF. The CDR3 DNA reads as TGCGCCAGCATGGGGACTAGCGGGAGGACTATTAACTACGAGCAGTACTTC.

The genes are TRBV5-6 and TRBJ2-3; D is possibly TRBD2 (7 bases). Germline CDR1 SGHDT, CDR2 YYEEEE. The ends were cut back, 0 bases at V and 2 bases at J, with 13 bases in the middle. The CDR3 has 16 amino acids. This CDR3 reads CASSLERGGFTDTQYF. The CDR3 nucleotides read TGTGCCAGCAGCTTGGAGAGGGGGGGCTTCACAGATACGCAGTATTTT.

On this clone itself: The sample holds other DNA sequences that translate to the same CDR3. CDR3 in amino acids: CSVETGGTEAFF. The CDR3 DNA sequence: TGCAGCGTCGAGACAGGGGGCACTGAAGCTTTCTTT. J is TRBJ1-1 and V is TRBV29-1, with TRBD1 matching 9 bases. V lost 6 bases to trimming and J lost 4 bases; unmatched junction nucleotides: 3. From germline, CDR1 is SQVTM and CDR2 ANQGSEA. The CDR3 is made up of 12 amino acids.

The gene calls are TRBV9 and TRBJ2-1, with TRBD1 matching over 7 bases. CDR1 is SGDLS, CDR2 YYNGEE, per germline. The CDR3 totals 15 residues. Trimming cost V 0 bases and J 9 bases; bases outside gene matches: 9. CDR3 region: CASSVAGRQGGEQFF. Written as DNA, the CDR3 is TGTGCCAGCAGCGTAGCGGGGAGACAGGGCGGTGAGCAGTTCTTC.